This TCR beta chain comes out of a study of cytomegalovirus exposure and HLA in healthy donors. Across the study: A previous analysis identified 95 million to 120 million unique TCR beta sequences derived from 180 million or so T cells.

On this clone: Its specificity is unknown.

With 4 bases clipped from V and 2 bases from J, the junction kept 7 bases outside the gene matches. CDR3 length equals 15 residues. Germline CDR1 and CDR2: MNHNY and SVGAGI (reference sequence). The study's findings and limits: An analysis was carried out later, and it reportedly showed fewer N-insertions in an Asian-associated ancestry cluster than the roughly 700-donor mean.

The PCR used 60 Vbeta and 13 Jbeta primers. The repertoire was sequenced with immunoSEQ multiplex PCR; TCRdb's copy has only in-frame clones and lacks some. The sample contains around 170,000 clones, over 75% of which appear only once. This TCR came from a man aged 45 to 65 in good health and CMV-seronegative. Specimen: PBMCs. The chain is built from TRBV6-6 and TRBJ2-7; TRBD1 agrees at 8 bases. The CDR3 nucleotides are TGTGCCAGCAGTTTCGGGACAGGCTACGCCTACGAGCAGTACTTC. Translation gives CASSFGTGYAYEQYF.